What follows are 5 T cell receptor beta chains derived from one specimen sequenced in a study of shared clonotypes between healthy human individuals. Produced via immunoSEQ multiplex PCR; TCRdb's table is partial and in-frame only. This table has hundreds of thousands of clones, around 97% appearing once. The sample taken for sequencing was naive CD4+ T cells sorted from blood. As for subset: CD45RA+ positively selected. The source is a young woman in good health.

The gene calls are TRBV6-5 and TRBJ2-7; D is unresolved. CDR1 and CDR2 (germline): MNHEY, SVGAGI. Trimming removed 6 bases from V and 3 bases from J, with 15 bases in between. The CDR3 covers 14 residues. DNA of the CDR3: TGTGCCAGCAGAGCCGGGCCCCACGGCTACGAGCAGTACTTC. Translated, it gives CASRAGPHGYEQYF.

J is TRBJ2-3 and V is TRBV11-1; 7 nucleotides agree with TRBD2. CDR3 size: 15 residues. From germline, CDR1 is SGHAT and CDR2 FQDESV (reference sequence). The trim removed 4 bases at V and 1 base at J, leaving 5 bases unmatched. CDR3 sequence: CASSSGTTGTDTQYF. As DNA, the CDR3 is TGTGCCAGCAGCTCAGGGACTACCGGCACAGATACGCAGTATTTT.

For the CDR3, the DNA is TGTGCCAGTACTCCATTTGAGGGGCAGTACTTC. Residues: CASTPFEGQYF. This chain joins TRBV19 and TRBJ2-7; D perhaps matches TRBD2 (5 bases). The ends were cut back, 7 bases at V and 9 bases at J, with 13 bases in the middle. Per the germline V gene, CDR1 is LNHDA and CDR2 is SQIVND (reference sequence). This CDR3 comprises 11 residues.

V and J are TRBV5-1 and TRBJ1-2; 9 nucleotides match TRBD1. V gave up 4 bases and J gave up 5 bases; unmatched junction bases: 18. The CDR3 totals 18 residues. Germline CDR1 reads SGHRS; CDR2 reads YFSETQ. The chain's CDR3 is CASSPKRPGQGAEYGYTF. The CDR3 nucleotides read TGCGCCAGCAGCCCCAAACGTCCGGGACAGGGAGCAGAATATGGCTACACCTTC.

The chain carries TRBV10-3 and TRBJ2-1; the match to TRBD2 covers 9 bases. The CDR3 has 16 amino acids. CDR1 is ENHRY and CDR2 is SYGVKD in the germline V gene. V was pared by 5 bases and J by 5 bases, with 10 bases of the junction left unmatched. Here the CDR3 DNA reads TGTGCCATCAGTCAATTTTCCGCGGGGGGGAACAATGAGCAGTTCTTC. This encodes CAISQFSAGGNNEQFF.